This entry lists 5 T cell receptor beta chains sequenced from one sample in a study of regulatory T cells in long-lasting Graves disease. Building of the TCR beta libraries involved iRepertoire HTBI primers and Arm-PCR of CDR3 regions. MiXCR, applied by TCRdb to the multiplex PCR reads, yields one record per CDR3 protein. The sample includes fewer than 600,000 distinct CDR3 sequences, about 20% of them seen just once. Regarding time point: persistent/refractory GD, antithyroid drugs over 5 years with positive TRAb. With RNA extracted from PBMCs as input, the TCR library was made. This sample comprised peripheral blood mononuclear cells (PBMCs), obtained when the disease was refractory, from a patient treated with antithyroid drugs. Receptor source: a female donor with Graves disease.

With respect to this clonotype: A clone one base away is much larger, so this may be a read error. In DNA, the CDR3 is TGTGCTACCGGACTAGCGGGTCAAGAGCCCCAGTACTTC. This gives the protein CATGLAGQEPQYF. V is TRBV19 and J is TRBJ2-5, with 11 bases that match TRBD2. CDR1 and CDR2 (germline): LNHDA, SQIVND (reference sequence). There are 13 residues in the CDR3.

The genes are TRBV12-3 or TRBV12-4 and TRBJ2-3, with D possibly matching TRBD2 (5 bases). The CDR3 runs 13 residues. CDR3 sequence: CAVSARSTDTQYF. For the CDR3, the DNA is TGTGCTGTTAGCGCGAGAAGCACAGATACGCAGTATTTT.

The rearrangement uses TRBV3-1 and TRBJ2-7; D is unclear. V lost 3 bases and J 3 bases, leaving 6 bases between the germline ends. Germline V lookup: CDR1 LGHDT, CDR2 YNNKEL (reference sequence). The CDR3 totals 12 residues. As DNA, the CDR3 is TGTGCCAGCAGCCAGGGTTTCTACGAGCAGTACTTC. Amino acid sequence: CASSQGFYEQYF.

Many counts were recorded for this clonotype. This sequence joins TRBV6-2 or TRBV6-3 and TRBJ2-2; TRBD2 matches 8 bases. This CDR3 has 16 residues. Germline CDR1 is MNHEY and CDR2 is SVGEGT. V lost 2 bases to trimming and J lost 4 bases; unmatched junction nucleotides: 6. In DNA, the CDR3 is TGTGCCAGCAGTTACAACGGGGGGGCCGGCACCGGGGAGCTGTTTTTT. Amino acids: CASSYNGGAGTGELFF.

The chain is built from TRBV6-1 and TRBJ1-2; TRBD1 matches 9 bases. Germline assignment: CDR1 MNHNS and CDR2 SASEGT. The CDR3 runs to 15 residues. V dropped 7 bases and J dropped 4; count of bases not matched to a gene: 10. The CDR3 sequence is CASNHGTGSGYGYTF. CDR3 nucleotide sequence: TGTGCCAGCAACCACGGGACAGGGTCAGGCTATGGCTACACCTTC.